This T cell receptor beta chain stems from a study of OX40 agonist ivuxolimab in advanced cancers. Study findings and constraints: Some nonresponders likewise displayed low normalized T-cell clonal expansion. On average, a greater number of expanded clones characterised CD8+ T cells relative to CD4+.

TCRdb keeps only in-frame clones here, not all; method: immunoSEQ multiplex PCR. Altogether just under 85,000 clones are present, roughly 80% being singletons, with the ten largest covering roughly 7.3%. In regard to this clone: The antigen is unknown.

The CDR3 contains 13 residues. CDR1 is SGHTA and CDR2 is FQGNSA in the germline V gene. V lost 6 bases to trimming and J lost 6 bases, with 14 bases between them. Drawing of blood for sampling happened at baseline, at cycle 4 day 1, and at cycle 7 day 1. The V call is TRBV7-2, the J call TRBJ1-2, with D uncertain. The source of this sequence is an adult with an advanced solid tumor such as melanoma, head and neck, liver or kidney cancer. This sample comprised CD4+ or CD8+ T cells sorted from blood, obtained in a trial of the OX40 agonist ivuxolimab. This chain's CDR3 is CASSPRPVDGYTF. The CDR3 coding sequence is TGTGCCAGCAGTCCCCGGCCTGTAGATGGCTACACCTTC.